The next 4 T cell receptor beta chains were all read from a single sample in a study of blood T cell repertoires in COVID-19. Sequencing was performed with immunoSEQ multiplex PCR; in TCRdb, only in-frame clones are kept and a portion is missing. The repertoire holds about 230,000 clones, with under 85% as singletons. The sample taken for sequencing was peripheral blood. The receptor set was obtained from a woman aged 25 to 39 with COVID-19, enrolled during active disease.

The J gene is TRBJ2-7, the V gene TRBV7-7; D is perhaps TRBD2 (7 bases). Trimming removed 5 bases from V and 10 bases from J, with 18 bases in between. The CDR3 runs 13 residues. In germline, CDR1 is SSHAT, CDR2 FNYEAQ (reference sequence). The CDR3 region is CASSAGALLPQYF. The CDR3, as DNA: TGTGCCAGCAGCGCGGGGGCCCTCCTTCCCCAGTACTTC.

This clone was recorded once. V is TRBV6-5 and J is TRBJ2-1; 9 bases align to TRBD1. The germline gives CDR1 MNHEY, CDR2 SVGAGI. This CDR3 is built from 14 residues. V shed 2 bases, J shed 8 bases, and the junction held 4 bases outside the gene matches. The CDR3 protein is CASSYGTGWDEQFF. The DNA of the CDR3 is TGTGCCAGCAGTTACGGGACAGGGTGGGATGAGCAGTTCTTC.

The chain uses TRBV9 and TRBJ1-5, with D possibly being TRBD1 (5 bases). The germline V gene has CDR1 SGDLS and CDR2 YYNGEE. The CDR3 is 13 amino acids. The ends were cut back, 2 bases at V and 7 bases at J, with 10 bases in the middle. The DNA for the CDR3 is TGTGCCAGCAGCGTGGACATGGGGCAGCCCCAGCATTTT. Its protein is CASSVDMGQPQHF.

The chain recombines TRBV12-3 or TRBV12-4 with TRBJ2-2; no definite D call. Deletions cut 6 bases from V and 4 bases from J, with 9 bases between. The CDR3 is made up of 13 amino acids. This CDR3 reads CASRILGTGELFF. The DNA of the CDR3 is TGTGCCAGCAGGATACTTGGCACCGGGGAGCTGTTTTTT.